The T cell receptor beta chain described here comes from a study of T cells after yellow fever vaccination. In germline, CDR1 is SGDLS, CDR2 YYNGEE. V lost 6 bases and J lost 0, with 14 bases in between. The CDR3 contains 15 residues. At least ten counts were recorded for this clonotype. Its antigen is unknown. As TCR cDNA was made by 5'RACE template switching, a universal primer site and UMIs were added. Each CDR3 protein gets one entry after TCRdb re-called the 5' RACE reads with MiXCR. The repertoire includes a few hundred thousand distinct CDR3 sequences, around 12% of them detected once, and 3.2% sits in the top ten. Study-wide findings and caveats: Boosting was followed by the reappearance of most primary-vaccination clones (roughly 96% CD4, about 90% CD8). Shared CD4/CD8 clonotypes were a small share, likely from convergent recombination. The secondary response was weaker but peaked faster, day 5 versus 15.

Specimen: CD4+ T cells sorted from PBMCs, collected 15 days after the yellow fever booster vaccination. The clonotype originates from a man aged 18 to 35 who received the YFV17D yellow fever vaccine. The chain has TRBV9 and TRBJ2-3; D is perhaps TRBD1 (6 bases). The CDR3 DNA sequence: TGTGCCAGCACACTAAAGGGGGTTAGCACAGATACGCAGTATTTT. This translates into CASTLKGVSTDTQYF.